Below, one TCR beta chain is given with its context. Its antigen is not known. Trimming took 4 bases from V and 2 from J; bases not matched to a gene: 4. This CDR3 has 14 residues. Germline values: CDR1 LGHDT, CDR2 YNNKEL (reference sequence). PCR was performed a second time for roughly 7 to 12 cycles using a sample-barcoded 5' primer and a J-beta primer mix. One entry per CDR3 protein, called by TCRdb with MiXCR from the 5' RACE reads. The sample yields about 720,000 distinct CDR3 sequences, over 20% seen once. This entry comes from a study of blood T cells in healthy people across ages. General observations from the study: CMV infection status of these donors was not known. Naive T cell percentage by flow cytometry tracked strongly with beta diversity.

Those donating, healthy Caucasian individuals from Russia, were aged about 6 to 100. This TCR derives from a man between 65 and 80 years old in good health. Sequenced sample: blood. The chain joins TRBV3-1 to TRBJ1-2, with TRBD1 identical over 7 bases. CDR3 sequence (DNA): TGTGCCAGCAGCCGACAGGGTGGAAACTATGGCTACACCTTC. This sequence encodes CASSRQGGNYGYTF.